The clone carrying this T cell receptor (beta chain) was recorded only once. This likely comes from a read error, as the CDR3 has no conserved phenylalanine or tryptophan at its end. This specimen belongs to a study of glioma-infiltrating T cells. V lost 1 base and J lost 0, with 7 bases in between. CDR3 length equals 14 residues. Germline V gene data show CDR1 as DFQATT and CDR2 as SNEGSKA (reference sequence). Amplification of TCR alpha and beta CDR3 regions from RNA used iRepertoire nested multiplex PCR. TCRdb fed the multiplex PCR reads into MiXCR, producing one record per CDR3 protein. The table lists a few hundred thousand distinct CDR3 sequences, around 38% of them singletons.

The TCR was taken from a human donor with low-grade glioma or glioblastoma, undergoing nonglioma brain surgery, or in good health (not recorded which). V and J are TRBV20-1 and TRBJ1-5; D is ambiguous. The sequenced sample consisted of glioma tissue, nonneoplastic brain tissue, or PBMCs (not recorded which). In nucleotides, the CDR3 is TGCAGTGCTAGAGTCAGAACTAGCAATCAGCCCCAGCATCTT. This encodes CSARVRTSNQPQHL.